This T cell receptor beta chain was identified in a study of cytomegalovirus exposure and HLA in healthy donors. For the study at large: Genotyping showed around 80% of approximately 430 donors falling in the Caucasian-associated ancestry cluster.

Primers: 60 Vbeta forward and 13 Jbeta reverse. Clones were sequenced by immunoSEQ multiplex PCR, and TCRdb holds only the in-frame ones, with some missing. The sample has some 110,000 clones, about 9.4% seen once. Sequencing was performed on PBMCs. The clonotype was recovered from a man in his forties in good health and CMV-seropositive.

The CDR3 here is CASSSGVQAFF. The CDR3 DNA sequence: TGTGCCAGCAGCTCCGGGGTCCAGGCTTTCTTT. The chain combines TRBV6-5 with TRBJ1-1; D is unclear. Germline CDR1 MNHEY, CDR2 SVGAGI. V was pared by 6 bases and J by 11 bases, with 13 bases between. This CDR3 is built from 11 residues.